This T cell receptor (beta chain) was observed in a study of blood T cell repertoires in COVID-19. Study as a whole: The samples span acute and convalescent COVID-19 from the United States, Italy and Spain. The analysed material was cDNA or gDNA that came from T cells, B-cell-depleted T cells, or PBMCs.

Study processing details: It was from reference gene primer amplification that nucleated cell counts were estimated. The data were produced by immunoSEQ multiplex PCR, yet TCRdb's version contains in-frame clones alone and is incomplete. V and J calls and clone size are as listed in that table; D and trimming were resolved from the DNA. The sample records fewer than 70,000 clones, around 87% being singletons. Germline CDR1 reads MNHEY; CDR2 reads SVGAGI. The V and J ends lost 0 bases and 5 bases respectively, with 10 bases between them. The CDR3 has 15 amino acids. The chain carries TRBV6-5 and TRBJ1-4, with D hard to call. Input material: peripheral blood. This TCR came from a man in his 60s with active or convalescent COVID-19. The DNA for the CDR3 is TGTGCCAGCAGTTACTCGACACGGTCAAATGAAAAACTGTTTTTT. Protein sequence: CASSYSTRSNEKLFF.